This T cell receptor (beta chain) was identified in a study of blood T cell repertoires in COVID-19. Study details: PBMCs, B-cell-depleted T cells, or T cells provided the cDNA or gDNA that made up the material.

In the study's own analysis: Amplification from reference gene primers served as the basis for estimated nucleated cell counts. Clones were read by immunoSEQ multiplex PCR, and TCRdb kept only the in-frame ones, dropping some. V, J and clone size reflect that table, while D and trimming were determined from the DNA. The sample holds more than 60,000 clones, more than 75% seen once. The sequenced sample was peripheral blood. The TCR was taken from a man aged 60-69 years with acute or convalescent COVID-19.

The CDR3 reads CASSEFLPGLAGGTDTQYF. The CDR3, as DNA: TGTGCCAGCAGTGAATTCCTACCGGGACTAGCGGGGGGCACAGATACGCAGTATTTT. J is TRBJ2-3 and V is TRBV2; TRBD2 matches at 14 bases. J gave up 1 base and V 2 bases, and 8 bases lay outside the gene matches. The CDR3 runs 19 residues. Germline V gene lookup returns CDR1 SNHLY and CDR2 FYNNEI.